The present entry profiles one T cell receptor (beta chain) with its context. The treatment here: randomized to nivolumab then ipilimumab (arm A) or the reverse (arm B). This CDR3 comprises 15 residues. CDR1 and CDR2 from the germline V gene are SGHRS and YFSETQ. With 2 bases clipped from V and 4 bases from J, the junction kept 7 bases outside the gene matches. The data were produced by immunoSEQ multiplex PCR, yet TCRdb's version contains in-frame clones alone and is incomplete. The sample yields 40,000 or so clones, 70% to 90% seen once. The data belong to a study of sequential checkpoint blockade in melanoma.

Sequenced material: CD8+ T cells sorted from blood (inferred from file names), taken from a patient given nivolumab and ipilimumab in sequence. The J gene is TRBJ2-7, the V gene TRBV5-1, with 9 bases lining up with TRBD2. The receptor comes from a human donor with melanoma. The CDR3: CASSLDSGSSYEQYF. The DNA of the CDR3 is TGCGCCAGCAGCTTAGATAGCGGGAGTTCTTACGAGCAGTACTTC.